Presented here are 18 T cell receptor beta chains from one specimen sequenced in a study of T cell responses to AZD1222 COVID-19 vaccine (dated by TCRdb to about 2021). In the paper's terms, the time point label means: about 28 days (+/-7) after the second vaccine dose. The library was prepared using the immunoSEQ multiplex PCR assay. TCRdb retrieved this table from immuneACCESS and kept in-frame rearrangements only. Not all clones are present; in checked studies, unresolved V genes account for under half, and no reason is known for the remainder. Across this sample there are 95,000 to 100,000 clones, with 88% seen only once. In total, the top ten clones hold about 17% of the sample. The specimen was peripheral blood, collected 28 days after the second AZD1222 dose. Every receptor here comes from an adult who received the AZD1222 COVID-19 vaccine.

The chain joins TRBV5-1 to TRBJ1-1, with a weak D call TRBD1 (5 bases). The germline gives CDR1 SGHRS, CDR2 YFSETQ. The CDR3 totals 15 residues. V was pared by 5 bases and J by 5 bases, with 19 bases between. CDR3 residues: CASRPDGAMETEAFF. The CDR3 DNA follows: TGCGCCAGCAGGCCCGATGGGGCAATGGAAACTGAAGCTTTCTTT.

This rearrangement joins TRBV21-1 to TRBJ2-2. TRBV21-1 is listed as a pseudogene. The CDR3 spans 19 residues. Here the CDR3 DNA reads TGTGCCAGCAGCAAAGATCGGACGTGGGCCCCAAATGTAACCGGGGAGCTGTTTTTT. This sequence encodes CASSKDRTWAPNVTGELFF.

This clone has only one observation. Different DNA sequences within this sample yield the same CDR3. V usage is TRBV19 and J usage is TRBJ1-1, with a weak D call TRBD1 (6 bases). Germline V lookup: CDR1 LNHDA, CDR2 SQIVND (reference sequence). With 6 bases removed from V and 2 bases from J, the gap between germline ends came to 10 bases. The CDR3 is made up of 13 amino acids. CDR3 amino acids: CASSTTGNTEAFF. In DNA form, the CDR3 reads TGTGCCAGTAGCACGACAGGAAACACTGAAGCTTTCTTT.

The CDR3: CASSLSLTSEQETQYF. The CDR3 bases are TGTGCCAGCAGCTTATCATTGACTAGCGAGCAAGAGACCCAGTACTTC. The chain combines TRBV9 with TRBJ2-5; 8 nucleotides agree with TRBD2. The CDR3 runs to 16 residues. V shed 4 bases, J shed 2 bases, and the junction held 10 bases outside the gene matches. Germline V gene lookup returns CDR1 SGDLS and CDR2 YYNGEE.

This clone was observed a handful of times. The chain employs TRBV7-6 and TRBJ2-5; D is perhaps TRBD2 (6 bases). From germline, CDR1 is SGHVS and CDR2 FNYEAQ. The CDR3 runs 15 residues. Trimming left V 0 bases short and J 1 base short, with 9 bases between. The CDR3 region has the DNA TGTGCCAGCAGCTTAGCGCGGGGCCCCCAAGAGACCCAGTACTTC. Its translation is CASSLARGPQETQYF.

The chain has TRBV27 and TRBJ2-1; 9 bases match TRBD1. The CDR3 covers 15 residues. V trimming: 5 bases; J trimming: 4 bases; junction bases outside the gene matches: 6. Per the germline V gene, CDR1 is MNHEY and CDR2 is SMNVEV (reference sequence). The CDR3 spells CASSPPGQGYNEQFF. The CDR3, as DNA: TGTGCCAGCAGTCCTCCGGGACAGGGATACAATGAGCAGTTCTTC.

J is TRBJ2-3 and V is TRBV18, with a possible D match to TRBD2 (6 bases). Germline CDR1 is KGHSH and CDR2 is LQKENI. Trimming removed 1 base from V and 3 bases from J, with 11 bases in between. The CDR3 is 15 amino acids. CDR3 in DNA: TGTGCCAGCTCACCACTAGCGGACTCGACAGATACGCAGTATTTT. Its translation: CASSPLADSTDTQYF.

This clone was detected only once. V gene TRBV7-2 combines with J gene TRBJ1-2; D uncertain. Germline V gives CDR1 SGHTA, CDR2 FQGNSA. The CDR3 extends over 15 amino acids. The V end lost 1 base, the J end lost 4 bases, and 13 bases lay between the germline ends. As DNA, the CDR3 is TGTGCCAGCAGCTTAGTTTTGCGGCAGAGCTATGGCTACACCTTC. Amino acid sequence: CASSLVLRQSYGYTF.

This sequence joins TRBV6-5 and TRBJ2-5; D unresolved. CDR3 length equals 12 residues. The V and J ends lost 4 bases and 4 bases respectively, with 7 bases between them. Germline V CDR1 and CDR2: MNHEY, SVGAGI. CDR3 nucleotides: TGTGCCAGCAGTTTCCGCGGAGAGACCCAGTACTTC. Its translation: CASSFRGETQYF.

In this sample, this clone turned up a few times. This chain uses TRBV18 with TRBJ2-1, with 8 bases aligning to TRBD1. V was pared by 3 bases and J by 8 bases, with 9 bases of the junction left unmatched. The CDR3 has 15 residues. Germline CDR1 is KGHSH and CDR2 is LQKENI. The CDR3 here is CASSPPQQGEDEQFF. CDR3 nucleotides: TGTGCCAGCTCACCCCCTCAACAGGGGGAAGATGAGCAGTTCTTC.

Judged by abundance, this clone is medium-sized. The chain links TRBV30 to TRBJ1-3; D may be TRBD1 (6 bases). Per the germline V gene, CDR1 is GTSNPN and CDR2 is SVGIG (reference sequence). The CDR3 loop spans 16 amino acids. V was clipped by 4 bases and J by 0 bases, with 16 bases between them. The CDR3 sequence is CAWTQGQSSSGNTIYF. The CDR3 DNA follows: TGTGCCTGGACCCAGGGGCAAAGTTCCTCTGGAAACACCATATATTTT.

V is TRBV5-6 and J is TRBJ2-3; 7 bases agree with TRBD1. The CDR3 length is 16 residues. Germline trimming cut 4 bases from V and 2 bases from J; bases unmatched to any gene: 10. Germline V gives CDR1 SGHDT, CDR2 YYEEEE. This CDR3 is CASSPLGDRYTDTQYF. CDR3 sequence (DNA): TGTGCCAGCAGCCCCCTTGGGGACAGATACACAGATACGCAGTATTTT. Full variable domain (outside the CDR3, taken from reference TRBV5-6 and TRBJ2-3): DAGVTQSPTHLIKTRGQQVTLRCSPKSGHDTVSWYQQALGQGPQFIFQYYEEEERQRGNFPDRFSGHQFPNYSSELNVNALLLGDSALYLCASSPLGDRYTDTQYFGPGTRLTVL.

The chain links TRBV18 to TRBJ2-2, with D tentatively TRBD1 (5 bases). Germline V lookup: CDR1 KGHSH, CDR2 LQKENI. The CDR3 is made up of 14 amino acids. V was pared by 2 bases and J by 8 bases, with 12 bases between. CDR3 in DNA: TGTGCCAGCTCACCAACACAGGCAGCGGGGGAGCTGTTTTTT. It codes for CASSPTQAAGELFF.

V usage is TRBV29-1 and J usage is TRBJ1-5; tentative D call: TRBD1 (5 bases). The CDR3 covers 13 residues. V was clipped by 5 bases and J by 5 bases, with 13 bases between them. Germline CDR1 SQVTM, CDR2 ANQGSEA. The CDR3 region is CSVQMDTYQPQHF. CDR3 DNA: TGCAGCGTTCAAATGGACACCTATCAGCCCCAGCATTTT.

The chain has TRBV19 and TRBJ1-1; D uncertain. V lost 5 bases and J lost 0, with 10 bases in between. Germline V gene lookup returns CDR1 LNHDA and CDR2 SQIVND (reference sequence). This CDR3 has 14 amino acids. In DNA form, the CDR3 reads TGTGCCAGTAGTCTGGGGTTTGTGAACACTGAAGCTTTCTTT. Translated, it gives CASSLGFVNTEAFF.

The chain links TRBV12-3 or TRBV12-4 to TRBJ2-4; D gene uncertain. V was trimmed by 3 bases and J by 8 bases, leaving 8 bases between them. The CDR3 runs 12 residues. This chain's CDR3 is CASSFSSDIQYF. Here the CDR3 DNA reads TGTGCCAGCAGTTTTTCTTCGGACATTCAGTACTTC.

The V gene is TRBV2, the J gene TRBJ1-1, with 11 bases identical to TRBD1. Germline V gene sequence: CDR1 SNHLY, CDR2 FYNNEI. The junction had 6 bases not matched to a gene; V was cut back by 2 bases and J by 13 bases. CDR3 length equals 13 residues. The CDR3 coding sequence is TGTGCCAGCAGTGAATTGGACAGGGGGCTCGGTTTCTTT. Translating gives CASSELDRGLGFF.

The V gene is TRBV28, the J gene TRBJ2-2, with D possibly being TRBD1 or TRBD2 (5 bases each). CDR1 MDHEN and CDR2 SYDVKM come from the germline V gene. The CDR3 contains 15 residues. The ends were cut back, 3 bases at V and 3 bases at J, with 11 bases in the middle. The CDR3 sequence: CASSFSGTDTGELFF. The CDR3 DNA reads TGTGCCAGCAGTTTTTCAGGGACCGACACCGGGGAGCTGTTTTTT.